This TCR beta chain came from a study of blood T cell repertoires in COVID-19. In this sample, this clone turned up a few times. TCRdb's table, derived via immunoSEQ multiplex PCR, lists solely in-frame clones and lacks some. The sample has 140,000 to 150,000 clones, around 88% seen once. This CDR3 is 16 amino acids long. The germline gives CDR1 MGHRA, CDR2 YSYEKL. Between the trimmed V and J ends, which lost 7 bases and 0 bases, there was a span of 15 bases. The chain links TRBV4-1 to TRBJ2-2; weak D call: TRBD2 (5 bases). The clonotype was recovered from a man in his sixties with active or convalescent COVID-19. What was sequenced was peripheral blood. The CDR3 sequence: CASNEGPTPNTGELFF. The CDR3 coding sequence is TGCGCCAGCAATGAGGGCCCGACGCCGAACACCGGGGAGCTGTTTTTT.